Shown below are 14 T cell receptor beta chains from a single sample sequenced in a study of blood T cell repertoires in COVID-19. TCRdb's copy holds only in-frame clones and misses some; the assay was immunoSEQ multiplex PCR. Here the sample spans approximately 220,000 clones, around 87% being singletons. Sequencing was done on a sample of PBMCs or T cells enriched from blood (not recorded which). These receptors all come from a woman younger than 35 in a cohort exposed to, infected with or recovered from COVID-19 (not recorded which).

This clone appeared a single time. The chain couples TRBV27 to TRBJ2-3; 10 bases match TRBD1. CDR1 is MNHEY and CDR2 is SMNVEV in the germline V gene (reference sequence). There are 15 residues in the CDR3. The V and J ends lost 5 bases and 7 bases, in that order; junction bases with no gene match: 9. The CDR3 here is CASSGLGTGVHTQYF. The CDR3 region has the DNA TGTGCCAGCAGTGGCCTCGGGACAGGGGTGCATACGCAGTATTTT.

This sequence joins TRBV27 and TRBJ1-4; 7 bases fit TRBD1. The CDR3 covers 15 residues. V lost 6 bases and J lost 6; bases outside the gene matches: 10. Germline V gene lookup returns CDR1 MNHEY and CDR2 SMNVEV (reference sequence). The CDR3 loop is CASRLTGTAYEKLFF. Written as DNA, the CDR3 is TGTGCCAGCAGGCTTACCGGGACAGCATATGAAAAACTGTTTTTT.

This chain's CDR3 is CASSQEDNLGGGAHEQYF. The CDR3 DNA reads as TGCGCCAGCAGCCAAGAGGATAATTTAGGAGGGGGCGCGCACGAGCAGTACTTC. The rearrangement joins TRBV4-1 to TRBJ2-7, with D perhaps TRBD1 (7 bases). The ends were cut back, 0 bases at V and 5 bases at J, with 23 bases in the middle. Per germline, CDR1 MGHRA and CDR2 YSYEKL. The CDR3 length is 18 residues.

CDR3: CASSLTSGRAYEQYF. The CDR3 DNA is TGTGCCAGCAGTTTGACTAGCGGGAGGGCCTACGAGCAGTACTTC. The genes are TRBV27 and TRBJ2-7; 14 bases are shared with TRBD2. CDR3 length: 15 residues. V was pared by 3 bases and J by 2 bases, with 0 bases of the junction left unmatched. Germline V gives CDR1 MNHEY, CDR2 SMNVEV (reference sequence).

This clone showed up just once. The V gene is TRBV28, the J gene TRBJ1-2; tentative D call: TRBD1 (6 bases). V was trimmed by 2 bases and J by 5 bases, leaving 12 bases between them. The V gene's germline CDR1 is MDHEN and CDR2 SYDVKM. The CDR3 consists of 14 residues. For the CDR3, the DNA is TGTGCCAGCAGTTTAGGGGACATTGGGTATGGCTACACCTTC. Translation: CASSLGDIGYGYTF.

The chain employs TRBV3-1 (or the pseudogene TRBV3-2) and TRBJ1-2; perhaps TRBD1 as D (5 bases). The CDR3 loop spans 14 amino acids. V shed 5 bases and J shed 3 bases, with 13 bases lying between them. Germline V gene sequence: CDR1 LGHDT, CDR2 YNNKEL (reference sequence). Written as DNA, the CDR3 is TGTGCCAGCAGCGCGCAGGGTAACGACTATGGCTACACCTTC. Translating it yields CASSAQGNDYGYTF.

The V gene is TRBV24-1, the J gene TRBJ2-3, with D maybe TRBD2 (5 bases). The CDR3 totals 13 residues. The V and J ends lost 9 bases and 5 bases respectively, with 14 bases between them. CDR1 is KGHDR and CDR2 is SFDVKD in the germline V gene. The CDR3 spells CATLGIAGDTQYF. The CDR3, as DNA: TGTGCCACCCTTGGGATCGCGGGAGATACGCAGTATTTT.

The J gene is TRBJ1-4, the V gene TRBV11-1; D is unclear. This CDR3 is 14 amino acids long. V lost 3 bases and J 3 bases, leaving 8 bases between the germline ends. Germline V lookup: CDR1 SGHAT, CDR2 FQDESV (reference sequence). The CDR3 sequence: CASSLGRSNEKLFF. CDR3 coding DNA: TGTGCCAGCAGCTTGGGCAGGTCTAATGAAAAACTGTTTTTT.

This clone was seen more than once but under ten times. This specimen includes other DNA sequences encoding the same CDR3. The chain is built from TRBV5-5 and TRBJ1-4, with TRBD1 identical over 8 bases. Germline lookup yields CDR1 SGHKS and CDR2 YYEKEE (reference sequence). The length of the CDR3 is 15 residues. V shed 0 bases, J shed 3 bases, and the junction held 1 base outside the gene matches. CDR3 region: CASSLVTGANEKLFF. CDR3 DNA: TGTGCCAGCAGCTTGGTGACAGGGGCTAATGAAAAACTGTTTTTT. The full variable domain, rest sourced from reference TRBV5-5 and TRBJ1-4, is DAGVTQSPTHLIKTRGQQVTLRCSPISGHKSVSWYQQVLGQGPQFIFQYYEKEERGRGNFPDRFSARQFPNYSSELNVNALLLGDSALYLCASSLVTGANEKLFFGSGTQLSVL.

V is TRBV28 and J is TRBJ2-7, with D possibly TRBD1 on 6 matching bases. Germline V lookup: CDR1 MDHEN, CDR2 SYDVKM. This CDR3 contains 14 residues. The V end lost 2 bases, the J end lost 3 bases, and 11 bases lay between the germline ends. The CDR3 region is CASSLHAGVYEQYF. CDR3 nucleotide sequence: TGTGCCAGCAGTTTACACGCAGGGGTCTACGAGCAGTACTTC.

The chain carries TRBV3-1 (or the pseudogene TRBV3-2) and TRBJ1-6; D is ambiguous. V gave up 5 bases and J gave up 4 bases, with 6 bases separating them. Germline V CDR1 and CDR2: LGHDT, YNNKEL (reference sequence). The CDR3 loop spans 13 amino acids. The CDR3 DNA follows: TGTGCCAGCAGCTGGGAGTATAATTCACCCCTCCACTTT. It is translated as CASSWEYNSPLHF.

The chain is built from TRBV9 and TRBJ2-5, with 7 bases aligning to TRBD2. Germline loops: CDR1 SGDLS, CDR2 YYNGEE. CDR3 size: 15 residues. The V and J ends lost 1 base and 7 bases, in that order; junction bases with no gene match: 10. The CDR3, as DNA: TGTGCCAGCAGCGTATCGGGGGGTCATTCCGGGACCCAGTACTTC. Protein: CASSVSGGHSGTQYF.

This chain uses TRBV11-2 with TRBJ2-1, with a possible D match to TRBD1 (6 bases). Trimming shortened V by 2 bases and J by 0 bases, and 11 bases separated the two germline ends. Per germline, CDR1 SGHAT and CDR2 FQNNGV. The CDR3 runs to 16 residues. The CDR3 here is CASSLWGQGSYNEQFF. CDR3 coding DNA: TGTGCCAGCAGCTTATGGGGGCAAGGCTCCTACAATGAGCAGTTCTTC.

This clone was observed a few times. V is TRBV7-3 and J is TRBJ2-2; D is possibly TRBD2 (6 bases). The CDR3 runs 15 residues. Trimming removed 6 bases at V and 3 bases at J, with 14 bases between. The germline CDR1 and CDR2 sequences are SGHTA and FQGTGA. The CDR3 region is CASSLLGGDTGELFF. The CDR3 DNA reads TGTGCCAGCAGTCTACTGGGCGGGGACACCGGGGAGCTGTTTTTT.